This is a list of T cell receptor beta chains from one sample in a study of CD8 T cells in Susac syndrome. MiXCR was run by TCRdb on the immunoSEQ multiplex PCR reads, yielding one entry per CDR3 protein. The sample has about 130,000 distinct CDR3 sequences, about 95% seen once. Sequencing used CD4+ T cells from PBMCs. Receptors were obtained from a human donor in good health. The CDR3 runs from the conserved cysteine through the conserved F or W. D genes are given only for firm matches. Clone size is not always given. Where it is, it says once, few, many or a class for expanded clones.

J gene | D gene | V gene | clone size | CDR3 protein | CDR3 DNA
TRBJ2-5 | TRBD1 | TRBV29-1 | - | CSVGGPQGWGETQYF | TGCAGCGTTGGGGGCCCACAGGGGTGGGGAGAGACCCAGTACTTC
TRBJ1-1 | - | TRBV20-1 | - | CSARTEAVNTEAFF | TGCAGTGCTAGGACCGAGGCAGTTAACACTGAAGCTTTCTTT
TRBJ2-7 | TRBD2 | TRBV5-4 | - | CASSPVVSSGNSYEQYF | TGTGCCAGCAGCCCGGTGGTTTCTAGCGGGAACTCCTACGAGCAGTACTTC
TRBJ2-1 | TRBD1 | TRBV4-2 | - | CASSPVRGTGTEQFF | TGTGCCAGCAGCCCGGTCAGGGGGACAGGGACTGAGCAGTTCTTC
TRBJ2-5 | TRBD2 | TRBV29-1 | - | CSARAGEETQYF | TGCAGCGCAAGAGCGGGAGAGGAGACCCAGTACTTC
TRBJ2-7 | - | TRBV19 | - | CAIKRQRNYEQYF | TGTGCCATCAAGCGACAGAGAAACTACGAGCAGTACTTC
TRBJ1-2 | - | TRBV27 | - | CASSLQGTLNYGYTF | TGTGCCAGCAGTTTACAGGGGACCCTGAACTATGGCTACACCTTC
TRBJ2-2 | - | TRBV5-4 | - | CASSYYRGTGELFF | TGTGCCAGCAGCTATTACCGAGGGACCGGGGAGCTGTTTTTT
TRBJ2-3 | - | TRBV7-9 | once | CASSSLGGADTQYF | TGTGCCAGCAGTTCCTTGGGGGGAGCAGATACGCAGTATTTT
TRBJ2-1 | - | TRBV20-1 | - | CSARGGPEILTEQFF | TGCAGTGCTAGAGGCGGACCTGAGATTTTGACTGAGCAGTTCTTC
TRBJ2-1 | - | TRBV11-2 | - | CASSPRLGTQSYNEQFF | TGTGCCAGCAGCCCCCGATTGGGGACTCAGAGTTACAATGAGCAGTTCTTC
TRBJ2-7 | TRBD2 | TRBV3-1 | - | CASSPLAGGRGEQYF | TGTGCCAGCAGCCCGTTAGCGGGAGGGCGAGGGGAGCAGTACTTC
TRBJ2-7 | TRBD2 | TRBV20-1 | - | CSATGLAGSYEQYF | TGCAGTGCTACCGGACTAGCGGGGTCCTACGAGCAGTACTTC
TRBJ2-7 | - | TRBV7-2 | - | CASTTTPSGEQYF | TGTGCCAGCACCACGACTCCGTCGGGCGAGCAGTACTTC
TRBJ2-7 | TRBD2 | TRBV20-1 | - | CSASAPSGDYEQYF | TGCAGTGCTAGCGCTCCTAGCGGAGATTACGAGCAGTACTTC
TRBJ2-2 | - | TRBV6-2/TRBV6-3 | - | CASRDSANTGELFF | TGTGCCAGCAGGGACAGCGCGAACACCGGGGAGCTGTTTTTT
TRBJ1-5 | TRBD1 | TRBV7-2 | - | CASSWDRNQPQHF | TGTGCCAGCAGCTGGGACAGGAATCAGCCCCAGCATTTT
TRBJ1-1 | TRBD1 | TRBV6-5 | once | CASSRGDTEAFF | TGTGCCAGCAGCAGGGGGGACACTGAAGCTTTCTTT
TRBJ1-1 | - | TRBV3-1 | - | CASSQGVGQGAFF | TGTGCCAGCAGCCAAGGAGTCGGCCAGGGAGCTTTCTTT
TRBJ2-5 | - | TRBV7-9 | once | CASSLAGTETQYF | TGTGCCAGCAGCTTAGCGGGGACAGAGACCCAGTACTTC
TRBJ1-5 | - | TRBV6-1 | - | CASSGDLGPQHF | TGTGCCAGCAGTGGGGATTTGGGTCCCCAGCATTTT
TRBJ2-1 | TRBD2 | TRBV19 | - | CASTSSGVNEQFF | TGTGCCAGTACCTCTAGCGGGGTCAATGAGCAGTTCTTC
TRBJ2-7 | TRBD2 | TRBV29-1 | - | CSVELPLAGGGSEQYF | TGCAGCGTTGAACTCCCTCTAGCGGGAGGGGGTTCTGAGCAGTACTTC
TRBJ1-4 | TRBD1 | TRBV5-4 | once | CASSGQGNEKLFF | TGTGCCAGCAGCGGACAGGGGAATGAAAAACTGTTTTTT
TRBJ2-7 | TRBD2 | TRBV27 | - | CASRGLTYEQCF | TGTGCCAGCCGGGGACTAACCTACGAGCAGTGCTTC
TRBJ2-7 | TRBD2 | TRBV7-9 | - | CASSLAGEVEQYF | TGTGCCAGCTCCTTAGCGGGAGAGGTCGAGCAGTACTTC
TRBJ2-2 | - | TRBV5-6 | once | CASSLPQAGELFF | TGTGCCAGCAGCTTGCCCCAAGCCGGGGAGCTGTTTTTT